The 8 T cell receptor beta chains below come from one sample, sequenced in a study of OX40 agonist ivuxolimab in advanced cancers. Sequenced by immunoSEQ multiplex PCR; TCRdb stores in-frame clones only, minus some. In the table there are about 120,000 clones, 80% to 90% of which are singletons. This sample comprised CD4+ or CD8+ T cells sorted from blood, obtained in a trial of the OX40 agonist ivuxolimab. Receptors were obtained from an adult with an advanced solid tumor such as melanoma, head and neck, liver or kidney cancer.

The genes are TRBV7-9 and TRBJ1-2; D may be TRBD1 (6 bases). This CDR3 has 13 amino acids. Germline V gene lookup returns CDR1 SEHNR and CDR2 FQNEAQ (reference sequence). The V end lost 6 bases, the J end lost 4 bases, and 12 bases lay between the germline ends. The CDR3 here is CASRAQGTYGYTF. CDR3 DNA: TGTGCCAGCAGAGCCCAGGGGACCTATGGCTACACCTTC.

This clone occurred once. The chain is built from TRBV6-1 and TRBJ2-3; 8 bases fit TRBD1. The CDR3 contains 14 residues. The germline V gene has CDR1 MNHNS and CDR2 SASEGT. V was pared by 6 bases and J by 3 bases, with 5 bases of the junction left unmatched. This CDR3 is CASRARGLTDTQYF. In DNA form, the CDR3 reads TGTGCCAGCAGAGCCAGGGGGCTAACAGATACGCAGTATTTT.

This sequence joins TRBV19 and TRBJ2-7; D gene ambiguous. Deletions cut 6 bases from V and 1 base from J, with 16 bases between. Germline CDR1 is LNHDA and CDR2 is SQIVND (reference sequence). The CDR3 is 15 residues long. CDR3 loop: CASSVSWRISYEQYF. The DNA of the CDR3 is TGTGCCAGTAGCGTTTCGTGGCGGATATCCTACGAGCAGTACTTC.

The rearrangement uses TRBV4-1 and TRBJ1-5; the match to TRBD1 covers 11 bases. Germline assignment: CDR1 MGHRA and CDR2 YSYEKL. V trimming: 4 bases; J trimming: 4 bases; junction bases outside the gene matches: 6. This CDR3 spans 16 amino acids. In DNA, the CDR3 is TGCGCCAGCAGCCTTTTTGGGACAGGGGGGAATCAGCCCCAGCATTTT. It translates to CASSLFGTGGNQPQHF.

V usage is TRBV27 and J usage is TRBJ2-1; no reliable D call. The CDR3 is 13 amino acids. CDR1 MNHEY and CDR2 SMNVEV come from the germline V gene (reference sequence). The V and J ends lost 4 bases and 9 bases respectively, with 13 bases between them. The CDR3 loop is CASSSPSVGEQFF. For the CDR3, the DNA is TGTGCCAGCAGTTCTCCGTCGGTCGGTGAGCAGTTCTTC.

The chain links TRBV7-9 to TRBJ2-1; possible D gene TRBD2, 6 bases. The CDR3 contains 13 residues. Germline assignment: CDR1 SEHNR and CDR2 FQNEAQ (reference sequence). The V gene lost 5 bases and the J gene lost 9 bases, with 14 bases spanning the gap. CDR3 DNA sequence: TGTGCCAGCAGCCCCCGGGGGACCGGTGAGCAGTTCTTC. Translating it yields CASSPRGTGEQFF.

V is TRBV5-4 and J is TRBJ1-4, with 10 bases identical to TRBD1. Germline loops: CDR1 SGHNT, CDR2 YYREEE (reference sequence). The CDR3 length is 14 residues. V lost 4 bases to trimming and J lost 8 bases; unmatched junction nucleotides: 5. The CDR3 nucleotides are TGTGCCAGCAGCAGGGACAGGGGAGGGGAAAAACTGTTTTTT. This sequence encodes CASSRDRGGEKLFF.

The chain links TRBV10-2 to TRBJ1-1; D is undetermined. With 10 bases removed from V and 3 bases from J, the gap between germline ends came to 15 bases. This CDR3 has 13 residues. Germline V lookup: CDR1 WSHSY, CDR2 SAAADI. The CDR3: CATVVSPYTEAFF. DNA of the CDR3: TGCGCCACCGTCGTTAGCCCATACACTGAAGCTTTCTTT.